These 2 T cell receptor beta chains were all obtained from the same sample, sequenced in a study of identical twins. Each CDR3 protein gets one entry after TCRdb re-called the 5' RACE reads with MiXCR. The table has roughly 720,000 distinct CDR3 sequences, over 15% seen once. The data were also submitted as part of a second study, on T cells expressing NK-cell markers.

The sequenced material came from PBMCs. Receptors were obtained from a woman aged 18-29 years in good health.

This clonotype occurred a few times. The CDR3 is CASSPGGTLQFF. For the CDR3, the DNA is TGTGCCAGCAGCCCCGGGGGGACGCTGCAGTTCTTC. V gene TRBV14 combines with J gene TRBJ2-1; 7 nucleotides agree with TRBD2. V was clipped by 4 bases and J by 12 bases; unmatched bases: 6. Germline CDR1 and CDR2: SGHDN and FVKESK. The CDR3 loop spans 12 amino acids.

This chain connects TRBV11-1 to TRBJ2-6, with 8 bases matching TRBD1. The germline CDR1 and CDR2 sequences are SGHAT and FQDESV (reference sequence). The CDR3 loop spans 19 amino acids. J lost 2 bases, V lost 3 bases, and 12 bases had no gene match. The CDR3 DNA sequence: TGTGCCAGCAGCTTGGTAGCAGGGGGCGCCTTACCTGGGGCCAACGTCCTGACTTTC. It translates to CASSLVAGGALPGANVLTF.